A selection of T cell receptor beta chains follows, all from one sample in a study of PD-L1 blockade in urothelial cancer. Produced via immunoSEQ multiplex PCR; TCRdb's table is partial and in-frame only. Found here are about 55,000 clones, roughly 82% of them singletons; the top ten hold 1% to 1.5%. The sequences come from PBMCs, collected around atezolizumab (anti-PD-L1) treatment. The receptor set was obtained from a middle-aged man with urothelial cancer. CDR3s include the opening cysteine and the closing phenylalanine or tryptophan. Fields, in order: clone size, J gene, D gene, V gene, CDR3 DNA, CDR3 protein. The D gene is left open where the match is weak. Not all rows give a size; the values are once, few, many and, for expanded clones, a class.

clone_size: .
j_call: TRBJ2-4
d_call: .
v_call: TRBV30
cdr3_nt: TGTGCCTGGAACCCAGCGGACCTAGGAAACATTCAGTACTTC
cdr3_aa: CAWNPADLGNIQYF

clone_size: few
j_call: TRBJ1-5
d_call: TRBD1
v_call: TRBV6-5
cdr3_nt: TGTGCCAGCAGTACCGGACAGGGGAGGAATCAGCCCCAGCATTTT
cdr3_aa: CASSTGQGRNQPQHF

clone_size: .
j_call: TRBJ2-6
d_call: .
v_call: TRBV7-3
cdr3_nt: TGTGCCAGCAGCTTAATACAAACGAGGGACAACGTCCTGACTTTC
cdr3_aa: CASSLIQTRDNVLTF

clone_size: .
j_call: TRBJ1-2
d_call: .
v_call: TRBV19
cdr3_nt: TGTGCCAGTAGTACCCCGCCCCTATTCATTGACTATGGCTACACCTTC
cdr3_aa: CASSTPPLFIDYGYTF

clone_size: .
j_call: TRBJ2-7
d_call: .
v_call: TRBV27
cdr3_nt: TGTGCCAGCAGTCAAACAGGGCTTGGTTACGAGCAGTACTTC
cdr3_aa: CASSQTGLGYEQYF

clone_size: few
j_call: TRBJ1-1
d_call: .
v_call: TRBV9
cdr3_nt: TGTGCCAGCAATACAGGGTATGGCACTGAAGCTTTCTTT
cdr3_aa: CASNTGYGTEAFF

clone_size: .
j_call: TRBJ2-2
d_call: .
v_call: TRBV19
cdr3_nt: TGTGCCAGTAGTATAGTATCCCGGAACACCGGGGAGCTGTTTTTT
cdr3_aa: CASSIVSRNTGELFF

clone_size: once
j_call: TRBJ1-2
d_call: TRBD1
v_call: TRBV15
cdr3_nt: TGTGCCACCACCGGGACAGGGCAATATGGCTACACCTTC
cdr3_aa: CATTGTGQYGYTF

clone_size: .
j_call: TRBJ1-2
d_call: .
v_call: TRBV11-2
cdr3_nt: TGTGCCAGCAGCTTCCCCCGGGGAGGGATGGGACCCGGCTATGGCTACACCTTC
cdr3_aa: CASSFPRGGMGPGYGYTF

clone_size: .
j_call: TRBJ1-1
d_call: TRBD1
v_call: TRBV7-3
cdr3_nt: TGTGCCAGCAAGGACAGGTTGGGCACTGAAGCTTTCTTT
cdr3_aa: CASKDRLGTEAFF

clone_size: few
j_call: TRBJ2-4
d_call: .
v_call: TRBV19
cdr3_nt: TGTGCCACTACCGGGACTGATAAAAACATTCAGTACTTC
cdr3_aa: CATTGTDKNIQYF

clone_size: .
j_call: TRBJ2-3
d_call: .
v_call: TRBV27
cdr3_nt: TGTGCCAGCAGTTTATGGGCCAACACAGATACGCAGTATTTT
cdr3_aa: CASSLWANTDTQYF

clone_size: once
j_call: TRBJ2-7
d_call: TRBD1
v_call: TRBV2
cdr3_nt: TGTGCCATCTCCCCCCGGGACAGGAGCTCCTACGAGCAGTACTTC
cdr3_aa: CAISPRDRSSYEQYF

clone_size: .
j_call: TRBJ2-7
d_call: TRBD2
v_call: TRBV11-2
cdr3_nt: TGTGCCAGCAGCCTCCGGATCCGAGCGGGAGGCTACGAGCAGTACTTC
cdr3_aa: CASSLRIRAGGYEQYF

clone_size: .
j_call: TRBJ1-1
d_call: .
v_call: TRBV4-3
cdr3_nt: TGCGCCAGCAGCCAAGGGATTAAGGGGATGAACACTGAAGCTTTCTTT
cdr3_aa: CASSQGIKGMNTEAFF

clone_size: .
j_call: TRBJ2-1
d_call: .
v_call: TRBV5-1
cdr3_nt: TGCGCCAGCAGCCTCACAGGGAATGAGCAGTTCTTC
cdr3_aa: CASSLTGNEQFF

clone_size: .
j_call: TRBJ1-5
d_call: .
v_call: TRBV15
cdr3_nt: TGTGCCACCAGCAGAGACCGATCTGGGCAGAGAAATCAGCCCCAGCATTTT
cdr3_aa: CATSRDRSGQRNQPQHF

clone_size: .
j_call: TRBJ2-1
d_call: .
v_call: TRBV10-3
cdr3_nt: TGTGCCATCAGCTCCGGGAAAAAGGATGAGCAGTTCTTC
cdr3_aa: CAISSGKKDEQFF

clone_size: .
j_call: TRBJ2-5
d_call: TRBD2
v_call: TRBV5-1
cdr3_nt: TGCGCCAGCAGCCCGGAGGGTAGCGGGAATCAAGAGACCCAGTACTTC
cdr3_aa: CASSPEGSGNQETQYF

clone_size: .
j_call: TRBJ1-6
d_call: .
v_call: TRBV5-1
cdr3_nt: TGCGCCACCTCCGAACAGGGAGAAAGTAATTCACCCCTCCACTTT
cdr3_aa: CATSEQGESNSPLHF

clone_size: .
j_call: TRBJ1-1
d_call: .
v_call: TRBV25-1
cdr3_nt: TGTGCCAGCAGTGAATATAGTGGACAGAACACTGAAGCTTTCTTT
cdr3_aa: CASSEYSGQNTEAFF

clone_size: .
j_call: TRBJ2-3
d_call: .
v_call: TRBV9
cdr3_nt: TGTGCCAGCAGCTCACAGGGTAGCACAGATACGCAGTATTTT
cdr3_aa: CASSSQGSTDTQYF

clone_size: few
j_call: TRBJ2-7
d_call: TRBD2
v_call: TRBV29-1
cdr3_nt: TGCAGCGTCCGAAGACTAGCCGCTGGTTACGAGCAGTACTTC
cdr3_aa: CSVRRLAAGYEQYF

clone_size: .
j_call: TRBJ2-7
d_call: TRBD2
v_call: TRBV23-1
cdr3_nt: TGCGCCAGCACCCACCGAACCCTGAAGACGCGACTAGCTGTCTACGAGCAGTACTTC
cdr3_aa: CASTHRTLKTRLAVYEQYF

clone_size: few
j_call: TRBJ1-4
d_call: TRBD1
v_call: TRBV4-1
cdr3_nt: TGCGCCAGCAGCCACGGGGACAGGGGCGCTGAAAAACTGTTTTTT
cdr3_aa: CASSHGDRGAEKLFF

clone_size: .
j_call: TRBJ2-7
d_call: TRBD1
v_call: TRBV30
cdr3_nt: TGTGCCTGGGGGACAGTTTACGAGCAGTACTTC
cdr3_aa: CAWGTVYEQYF

clone_size: .
j_call: TRBJ2-7
d_call: .
v_call: TRBV7-9
cdr3_nt: TGTGCCAGCAGCTTATTTCCCGGGGAGAAAAGCTCCTACGAGCAGTACTTC
cdr3_aa: CASSLFPGEKSSYEQYF

clone_size: .
j_call: TRBJ1-1
d_call: .
v_call: TRBV27
cdr3_nt: TGTGCCAGCAGTTTATTAGGGGTGGATAACACTGAAGCTTTCTTT
cdr3_aa: CASSLLGVDNTEAFF

clone_size: .
j_call: TRBJ1-2
d_call: .
v_call: TRBV7-2
cdr3_nt: TGTGCCAGCAGCTTAGAATCGACAGGTCTAGGATCTGACTACACCTTC
cdr3_aa: CASSLESTGLGSDYTF

clone_size: .
j_call: TRBJ2-1
d_call: TRBD2
v_call: TRBV6-4
cdr3_nt: TGTGCCAGCAGTGAAGCGGGAGGGCCCCATGAGCAGTTCTTC
cdr3_aa: CASSEAGGPHEQFF

clone_size: .
j_call: TRBJ2-1
d_call: TRBD1
v_call: TRBV19
cdr3_nt: TGTGCCAGTAGTACGGGACAGTCCTACAATGAGCAGTTCTTC
cdr3_aa: CASSTGQSYNEQFF

clone_size: few
j_call: TRBJ1-1
d_call: TRBD1
v_call: TRBV2
cdr3_nt: TGTGCCAGCAGAGACAGGGGCGTCTTGAACACTGAAGCTTTCTTT
cdr3_aa: CASRDRGVLNTEAFF

clone_size: .
j_call: TRBJ2-1
d_call: TRBD2
v_call: TRBV5-5
cdr3_nt: TGTGCCAGCAGCCATAGCGGGAGCTCCTACAATGAGCAGTTCTTC
cdr3_aa: CASSHSGSSYNEQFF

clone_size: .
j_call: TRBJ1-3
d_call: .
v_call: TRBV4-1
cdr3_nt: TGCGCCAGCAGTGCGTGGACAGCTGGAAACACCATATATTTT
cdr3_aa: CASSAWTAGNTIYF

clone_size: .
j_call: TRBJ2-3
d_call: TRBD2
v_call: TRBV9
cdr3_nt: TGTGCCAGCAGCCTCCGCGGGACTAGCTTAACAGATACGCAGTATTTT
cdr3_aa: CASSLRGTSLTDTQYF

clone_size: .
j_call: TRBJ2-5
d_call: .
v_call: TRBV7-9
cdr3_nt: TGTGCCAGCAGCTTGGGGGGAAGCCAAGAGACCCAGTACTTC
cdr3_aa: CASSLGGSQETQYF

clone_size: few
j_call: TRBJ2-1
d_call: .
v_call: TRBV27
cdr3_nt: TGTGCCAGCAGTCCCCCCTTGGGGAGCGGAAGCTCCTACAATGAGCAGTTCTTC
cdr3_aa: CASSPPLGSGSSYNEQFF

clone_size: once
j_call: TRBJ1-1
d_call: .
v_call: TRBV7-9
cdr3_nt: TGTGCCAGCAGCCCCCATACGGGATTGAACACTGAAGCTTTCTTT
cdr3_aa: CASSPHTGLNTEAFF

clone_size: .
j_call: TRBJ2-1
d_call: .
v_call: TRBV5-1
cdr3_nt: TGCGCCAGCAGCCCAGGGGGCGGGGGGGTTAATGAGCAGTTCTTC
cdr3_aa: CASSPGGGGVNEQFF

clone_size: .
j_call: TRBJ1-5
d_call: TRBD1
v_call: TRBV15
cdr3_nt: TGTGCCACCAGCAGAGAGACAGGGGCGAATCAGCCCCAGCATTTT
cdr3_aa: CATSRETGANQPQHF

clone_size: .
j_call: TRBJ1-5
d_call: TRBD1
v_call: TRBV18
cdr3_nt: TGTGCCAGCTCACCAGGACAGGAGAATCAGCCCCAGCATTTT
cdr3_aa: CASSPGQENQPQHF

clone_size: .
j_call: TRBJ2-7
d_call: TRBD2
v_call: TRBV18
cdr3_nt: TGTGCCAGCTCCGGCGGGGGGTCCTACGAGCAGTACTTC
cdr3_aa: CASSGGGSYEQYF

clone_size: .
j_call: TRBJ2-6
d_call: TRBD1
v_call: TRBV12-5
cdr3_nt: TGTGCTAGTGGTCAACTCCTAGGACAGGGGGCAGGTGGGGCCAACGTCCTGACTTTC
cdr3_aa: CASGQLLGQGAGGANVLTF

clone_size: .
j_call: TRBJ1-2
d_call: .
v_call: TRBV27
cdr3_nt: TGTGCCAGCAGAACGGGGGTGCTTGGCTACACCTTC
cdr3_aa: CASRTGVLGYTF

clone_size: .
j_call: TRBJ1-1
d_call: .
v_call: TRBV30
cdr3_nt: TGTGCCTGGGGACTAACACAGAACACTGAAGCTTTCTTT
cdr3_aa: CAWGLTQNTEAFF

clone_size: .
j_call: TRBJ2-7
d_call: .
v_call: TRBV7-6
cdr3_nt: TGTGCCAGCAGCTCGTCGCCAGACACCGGCTACGAGCAGTACTTC
cdr3_aa: CASSSSPDTGYEQYF

clone_size: medium-sized
j_call: TRBJ1-5
d_call: .
v_call: TRBV27
cdr3_nt: TGTGCCAGCAGTTGGCTAGGAGGACAGCCCCAGCATTTT
cdr3_aa: CASSWLGGQPQHF

clone_size: .
j_call: TRBJ1-5
d_call: .
v_call: TRBV30
cdr3_nt: TGTGCCTGGAGTGGGGACACCAAAAGCCAGCCCCAGCATTTT
cdr3_aa: CAWSGDTKSQPQHF